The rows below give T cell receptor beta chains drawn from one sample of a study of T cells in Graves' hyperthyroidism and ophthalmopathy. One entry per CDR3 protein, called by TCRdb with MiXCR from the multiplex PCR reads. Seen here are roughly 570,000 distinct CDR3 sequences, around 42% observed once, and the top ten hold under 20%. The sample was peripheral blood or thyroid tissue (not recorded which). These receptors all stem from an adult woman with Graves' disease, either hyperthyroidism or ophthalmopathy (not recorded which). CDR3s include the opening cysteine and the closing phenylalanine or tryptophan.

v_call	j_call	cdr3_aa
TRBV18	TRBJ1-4	CASSPDRDEKLFF
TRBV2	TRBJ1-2	CASSSLLQGSYGYTF
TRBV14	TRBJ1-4	CASSHRLRTNEKLFF
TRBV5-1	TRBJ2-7	CASSQQGRGEKFF
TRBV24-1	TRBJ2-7	CATMGSIDEQYF
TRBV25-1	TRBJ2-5	CASSAAAGETQYF
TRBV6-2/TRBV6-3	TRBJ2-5	CASSSWTSGRQTQYF
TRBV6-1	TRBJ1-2	CASSETQGYGYTF
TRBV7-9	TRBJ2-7	CASSTIRTVEGGTQRAGIYEQYF
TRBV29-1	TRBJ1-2	CSLGTGNGYTF
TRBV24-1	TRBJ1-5	CATSETTGTTHQPQHF
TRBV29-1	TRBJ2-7	CSSGGTSGSHEQYF
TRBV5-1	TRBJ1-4	CASSFTGGVLTNEKLFF
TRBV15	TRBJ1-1	CATSSQQGNTEAFF
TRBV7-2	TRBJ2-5	CASRQSTGTPRETQYF
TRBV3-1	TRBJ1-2	CASSARVIGYTF
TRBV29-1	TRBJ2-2	CSVYTSGTTGELFF
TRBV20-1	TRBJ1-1	CSASLFGSMNTEAFF
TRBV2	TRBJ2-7	CASRDRSYEQYF
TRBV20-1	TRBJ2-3	CSAWSGRAVDTQYF
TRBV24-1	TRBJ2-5	CATSDSRGPGETQYF